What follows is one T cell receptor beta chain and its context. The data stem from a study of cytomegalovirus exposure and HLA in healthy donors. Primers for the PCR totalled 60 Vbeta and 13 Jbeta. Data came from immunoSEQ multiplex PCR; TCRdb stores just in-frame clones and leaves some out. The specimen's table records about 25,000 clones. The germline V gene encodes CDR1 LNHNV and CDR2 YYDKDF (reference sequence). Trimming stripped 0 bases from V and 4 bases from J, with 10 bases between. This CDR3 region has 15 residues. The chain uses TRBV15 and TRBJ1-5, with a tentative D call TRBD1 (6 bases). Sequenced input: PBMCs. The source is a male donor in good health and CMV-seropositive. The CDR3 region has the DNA TGTGCCACCAGCAGAGATACAGGGTGGAATCAGCCCCAGCATTTT. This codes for CATSRDTGWNQPQHF.